This T cell receptor (beta chain) originates from a study of identical twins. Broader study findings: Analyses of zero insertions could, in part, be confounded by invariant MAIT and iNKT cells. Whereas memory repertoires showed no such difference, abundant cord blood beta clonotypes carried fewer insertions.

One entry per CDR3 protein, called by TCRdb with MiXCR from the 5' RACE reads. Here the sample spans 1.5 million to 2 million distinct CDR3 sequences, about 32% being singletons. The length of the CDR3 is 12 residues. Germline V gives CDR1 DFQATT, CDR2 SNEGSKA (reference sequence). After removal of 3 bases from V and 9 bases from J, the junction contained 4 bases not matched to a gene. Details on this clonotype: No antigen is known for it.

This rearrangement joins TRBV20-1 to TRBJ2-1, with 8 bases that match TRBD2. Sequencing was performed on cord blood. The TCR sequence derives from a newborn girl in good health. The CDR3 sequence: CSASGRGGEQFF. In DNA, the CDR3 is TGCAGTGCTAGCGGGAGGGGGGGTGAGCAGTTCTTC.